This T cell receptor (beta chain) was identified during a study of blood T cell repertoires in COVID-19. Whole-study context: Samples taken during acute and convalescent COVID-19 were collected in the United States, Italy and Spain. PBMCs, B-cell-depleted T cells, or T cells were the source of the cDNA or gDNA that made up the material.

Authors' processing steps: Amplification from reference gene primers served as the basis for estimated nucleated cell counts. Sequenced by immunoSEQ multiplex PCR; TCRdb stores in-frame clones only, minus some. V and J calls and clone size are as listed in that table; D and trimming were resolved from the DNA. The sample consists of 250,000 or so clones, around 88% of them appearing once. Germline CDR1 reads SGHRS; CDR2 reads YFSETQ. There are 16 residues in the CDR3. Trimming stripped 4 bases from V and 0 bases from J, with 13 bases between. The sequencing sample was made of peripheral blood. This TCR derives from an elderly man with acute or convalescent COVID-19. The genes are TRBV5-1 and TRBJ1-4; D is ambiguous. Written as DNA, the CDR3 is TGCGCCAGCAGCCTAACCCGTACCACAACTAATGAAAAACTGTTTTTT. It codes for CASSLTRTTTNEKLFF. The full variable domain, completed using reference TRBV5-1 and TRBJ1-4, is KAGVTQTPRYLIKTRGQQVTLSCSPISGHRSVSWYQQTPGQGLQFLFEYFSETQRNKGNFPGRFSGRQFSNSRSEMNVSTLELGDSALYLCASSLTRTTTNEKLFFGSGTQLSVL.